A selection of T cell receptor beta chains follows, all from one sample in a study of OX40 agonist ivuxolimab in advanced cancers. The protocol was immunoSEQ multiplex PCR, while the TCRdb copy is restricted to in-frame clones and leaves out a portion. The sample records about 17,000 clones, roughly 78% being singletons. This material consisted of CD4+ or CD8+ T cells sorted from blood, taken in a trial of the OX40 agonist ivuxolimab. The receptors stem from an adult with an advanced solid tumor such as melanoma, head and neck, liver or kidney cancer. Both conserved end residues are part of each CDR3. A D gene is named only where the DNA matches it firmly. The size of a clone is reported for some rows only, either as once, few or many, or as a class for expanded clones.

TRBJ2-5,TRBV29-1,.,.,CSVFTGQAGETQYF,TGCAGCGTTTTCACAGGGCAGGCCGGAGAGACCCAGTACTTC
TRBJ1-1,TRBV27,TRBD1,.,CASSARQGPGTEAFF,TGTGCCAGCAGTGCGCGACAGGGGCCGGGGACTGAAGCTTTCTTT
TRBJ2-7,TRBV4-3,.,.,CASSPLGASYEQYF,TGCGCCAGCAGCCCCCTGGGGGCGTCCTACGAGCAGTACTTC
TRBJ1-2,TRBV11-2,TRBD1,.,CASSPAPTGGRDGYTF,TGTGCCAGCAGCCCCGCACCGACAGGGGGTCGAGATGGCTACACCTTC
TRBJ2-7,TRBV11-1,TRBD1,.,CASSFYTGARYEQYF,TGTGCCAGCAGCTTCTATACAGGGGCCCGCTACGAGCAGTACTTC
TRBJ2-7,TRBV19,TRBD2,.,CASSTLQGTSEFEQYF,TGTGCCAGTAGTACCCTCCAAGGGACTAGCGAGTTCGAGCAGTACTTC
TRBJ2-3,TRBV11-1,TRBD1,.,CASSFPLTGGADWDTQYF,TGTGCCAGCAGCTTCCCCCTGACAGGGGGCGCAGATTGGGATACGCAGTATTTT
TRBJ2-4,TRBV7-9,.,.,CASSLGGPKNIQYF,TGTGCCAGCAGCTTAGGGGGGCCGAAAAACATTCAGTACTTC
TRBJ2-5,TRBV5-4,TRBD2,.,CASSLEAGERETQYF,TGTGCCAGCAGCTTGGAAGCGGGAGAACGGGAGACCCAGTACTTC
TRBJ2-7,TRBV19,TRBD1,.,CASSLSHQGQGHEQYF,TGTGCCAGTAGTCTCTCTCATCAGGGACAGGGCCACGAGCAGTACTTC
TRBJ1-2,TRBV7-9,.,medium-sized,CASSKPGTPSALYGYTF,TGTGCCAGCAGCAAGCCCGGGACACCCTCGGCCCTCTATGGCTACACCTTC
TRBJ2-2,TRBV2,.,.,CASLRQTGELFF,TGTGCCAGCCTGAGACAGACCGGGGAGCTGTTTTTT
TRBJ2-6,TRBV5-1,TRBD1,.,CASSDRGPPSSGANVLTF,TGCGCCAGCAGCGACAGGGGGCCACCTTCCTCTGGGGCCAACGTCCTGACTTTC
TRBJ2-1,TRBV4-3,TRBD2,.,CASSQDIAGGSLSSYNEQFF,TGCGCCAGCAGCCAAGATATAGCGGGGGGGTCTTTGAGCTCCTACAATGAGCAGTTCTTC